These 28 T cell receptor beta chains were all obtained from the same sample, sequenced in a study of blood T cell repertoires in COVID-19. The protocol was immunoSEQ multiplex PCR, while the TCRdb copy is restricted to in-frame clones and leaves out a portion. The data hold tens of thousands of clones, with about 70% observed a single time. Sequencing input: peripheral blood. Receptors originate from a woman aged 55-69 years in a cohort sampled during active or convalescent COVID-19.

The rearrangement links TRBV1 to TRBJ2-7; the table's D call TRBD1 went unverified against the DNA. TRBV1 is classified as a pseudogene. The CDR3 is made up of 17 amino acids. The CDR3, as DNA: TGCACCAGCAGCCAAGATTGTAGTGAACAGGGTTACTACGAGCAGTACTTC. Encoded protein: CTSSQDCSEQGYYEQYF.

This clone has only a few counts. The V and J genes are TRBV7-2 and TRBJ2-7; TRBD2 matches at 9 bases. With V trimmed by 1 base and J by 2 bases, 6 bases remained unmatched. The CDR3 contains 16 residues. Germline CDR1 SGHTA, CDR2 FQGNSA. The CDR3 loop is CASSLDVSGGAYEQYF. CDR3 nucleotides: TGTGCCAGCAGCTTAGATGTTAGCGGGGGAGCCTACGAGCAGTACTTC.

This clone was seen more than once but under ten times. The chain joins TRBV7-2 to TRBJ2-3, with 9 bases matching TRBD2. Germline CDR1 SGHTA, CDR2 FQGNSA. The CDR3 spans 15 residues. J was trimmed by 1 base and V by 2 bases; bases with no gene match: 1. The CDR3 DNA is TGTGCCAGCAGCTTAATAGCGGGGGGCACAGATACGCAGTATTTT. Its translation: CASSLIAGGTDTQYF.

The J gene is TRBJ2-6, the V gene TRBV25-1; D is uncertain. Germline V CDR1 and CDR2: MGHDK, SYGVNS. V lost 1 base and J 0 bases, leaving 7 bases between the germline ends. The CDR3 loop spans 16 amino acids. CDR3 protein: CASSESRSSGANVLTF. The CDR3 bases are TGTGCCAGCAGTGAATCTCGGAGCTCTGGGGCCAACGTCCTGACTTTC.

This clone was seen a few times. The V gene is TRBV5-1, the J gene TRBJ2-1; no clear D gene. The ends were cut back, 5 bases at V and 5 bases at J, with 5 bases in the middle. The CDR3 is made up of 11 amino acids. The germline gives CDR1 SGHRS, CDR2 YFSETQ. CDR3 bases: TGCGCCAGCAGATCCGACAATGAGCAGTTCTTC. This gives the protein CASRSDNEQFF.

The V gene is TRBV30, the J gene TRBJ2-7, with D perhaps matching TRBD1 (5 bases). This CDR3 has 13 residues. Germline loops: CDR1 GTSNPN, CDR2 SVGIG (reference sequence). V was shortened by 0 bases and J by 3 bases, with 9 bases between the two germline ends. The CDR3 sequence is CAWSVRQGYEQYF. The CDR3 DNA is TGTGCCTGGAGTGTAAGGCAGGGCTACGAGCAGTACTTC.

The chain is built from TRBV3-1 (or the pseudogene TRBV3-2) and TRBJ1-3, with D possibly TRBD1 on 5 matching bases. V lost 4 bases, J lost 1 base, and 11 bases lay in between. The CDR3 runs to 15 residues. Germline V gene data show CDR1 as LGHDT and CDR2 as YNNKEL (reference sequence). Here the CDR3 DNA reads TGTGCCAGCAGCCCAAACAGGATTTCTGGAAACACCATATATTTT. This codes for CASSPNRISGNTIYF.

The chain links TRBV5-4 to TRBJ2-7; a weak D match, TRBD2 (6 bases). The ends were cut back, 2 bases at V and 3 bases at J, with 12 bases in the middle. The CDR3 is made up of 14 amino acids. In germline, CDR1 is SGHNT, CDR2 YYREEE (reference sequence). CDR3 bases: TGTGCCAGCAGCTTTGGGGGTAGCGGCTACGAGCAGTACTTC. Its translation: CASSFGGSGYEQYF.

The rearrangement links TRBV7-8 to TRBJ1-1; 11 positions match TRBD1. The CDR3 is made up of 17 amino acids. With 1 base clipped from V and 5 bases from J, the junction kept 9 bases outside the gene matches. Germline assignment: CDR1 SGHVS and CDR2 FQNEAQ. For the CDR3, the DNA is TGTGCCAGCAGCTTAGTTAGGCGGGGGACAGGGGGAACTGAAGCTTTCTTT. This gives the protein CASSLVRRGTGGTEAFF.

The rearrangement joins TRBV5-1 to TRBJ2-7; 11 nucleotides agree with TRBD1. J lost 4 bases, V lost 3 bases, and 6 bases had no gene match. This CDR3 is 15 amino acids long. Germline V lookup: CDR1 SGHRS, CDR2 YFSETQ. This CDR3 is CASSWTGGGLYEQYF. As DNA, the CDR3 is TGCGCCAGCAGCTGGACAGGGGGCGGGTTGTACGAGCAGTACTTC.

The DNA for the CDR3 is TGTGCCAGCAGCCAAGCCCTAGCCAGTGGCACAGATACGCAGTATTTT. Its protein product is CASSQALASGTDTQYF. This rearrangement joins TRBV14 to TRBJ2-3, with D perhaps matching TRBD2 (5 bases). Germline V gene data show CDR1 as SGHDN and CDR2 as FVKESK. The CDR3 consists of 16 residues. V lost 1 base, J lost 1 base, and 12 bases lay in between. Complete variable domain (other parts from reference TRBV14 and TRBJ2-3): EAGVTQFPSHSVIEKGQTVTLRCDPISGHDNLYWYRRVMGKEIKFLLHFVKESKQDESGMPNNRFLAERTGGTYSTLKVQPAELEDSGVYFCASSQALASGTDTQYFGPGTRLTVL.

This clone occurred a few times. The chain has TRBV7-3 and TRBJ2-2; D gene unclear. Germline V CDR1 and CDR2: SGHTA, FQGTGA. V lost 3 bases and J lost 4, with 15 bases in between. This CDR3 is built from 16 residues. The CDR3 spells CASSFKKPTVTGELFF. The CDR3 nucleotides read TGTGCCAGCAGCTTTAAAAAGCCAACCGTCACCGGGGAGCTGTTTTTT.

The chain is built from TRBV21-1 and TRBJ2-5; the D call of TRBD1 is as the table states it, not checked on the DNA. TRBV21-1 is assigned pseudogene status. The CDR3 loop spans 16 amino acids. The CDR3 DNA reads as TGTGCCAGCAGCAAAGTGAAGGGTGGACAGGGAGAGACCCAGTACTTC. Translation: CASSKVKGGQGETQYF.

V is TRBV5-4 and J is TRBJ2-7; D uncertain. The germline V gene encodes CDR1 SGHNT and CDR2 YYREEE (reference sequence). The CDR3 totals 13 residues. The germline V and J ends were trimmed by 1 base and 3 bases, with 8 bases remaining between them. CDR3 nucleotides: TGTGCCAGCAGCTTGTGGTCAGGCTACGAGCAGTACTTC. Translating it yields CASSLWSGYEQYF.

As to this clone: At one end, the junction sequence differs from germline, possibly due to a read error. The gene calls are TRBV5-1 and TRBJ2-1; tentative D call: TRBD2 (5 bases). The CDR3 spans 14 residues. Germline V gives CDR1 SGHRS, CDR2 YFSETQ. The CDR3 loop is CASSLATRTDPRVF. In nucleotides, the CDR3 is TGCGCCAGCAGCTTGGCCACAAGGACTGACCCCCGAGTCTTC.

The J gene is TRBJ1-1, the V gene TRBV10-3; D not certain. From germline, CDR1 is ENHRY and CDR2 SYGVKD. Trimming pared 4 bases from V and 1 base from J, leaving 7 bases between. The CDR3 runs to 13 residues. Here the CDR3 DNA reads TGTGCCATCAGTGCCCTCGGGAACACTGAAGCTTTCTTT. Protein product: CAISALGNTEAFF.

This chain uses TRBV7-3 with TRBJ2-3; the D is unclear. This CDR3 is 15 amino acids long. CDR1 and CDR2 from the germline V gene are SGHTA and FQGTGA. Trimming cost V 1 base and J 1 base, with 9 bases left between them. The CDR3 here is CASSLRTSRTDTQYF. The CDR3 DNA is TGTGCCAGCAGCTTAAGAACTTCTCGCACAGATACGCAGTATTTT.

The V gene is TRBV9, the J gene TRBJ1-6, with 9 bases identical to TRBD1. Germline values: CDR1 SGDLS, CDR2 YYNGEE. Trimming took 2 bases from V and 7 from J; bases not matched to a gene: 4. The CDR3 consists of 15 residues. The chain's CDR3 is CASSVGQGFNSPLHF. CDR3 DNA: TGTGCCAGCAGCGTCGGACAGGGGTTCAATTCACCCCTCCACTTT.

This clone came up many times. The CDR3: CASSQSGNIQYF. As DNA, the CDR3 is TGTGCCAGCAGCCAATCAGGGAACATTCAGTACTTC. This chain connects TRBV5-8 to TRBJ2-4, with a possible D match to TRBD1 (5 bases). Trimming took off 4 bases at V and 7 bases at J, with 9 bases between the two ends. The CDR3 sequence is 12 residues long. Germline-derived CDR1 and CDR2 are SGHTS and YDEGEE.

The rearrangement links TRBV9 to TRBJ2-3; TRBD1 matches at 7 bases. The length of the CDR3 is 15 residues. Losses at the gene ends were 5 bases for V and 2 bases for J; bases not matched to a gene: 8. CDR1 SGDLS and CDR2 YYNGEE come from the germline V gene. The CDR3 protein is CASRSSTGATDTQYF. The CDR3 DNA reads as TGTGCCAGCAGGTCTAGTACAGGGGCCACAGATACGCAGTATTTT.

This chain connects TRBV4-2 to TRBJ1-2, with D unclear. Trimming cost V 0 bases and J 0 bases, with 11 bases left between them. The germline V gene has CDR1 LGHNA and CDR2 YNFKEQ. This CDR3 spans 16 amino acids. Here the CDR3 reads CASSQEGRPSNYGYTF. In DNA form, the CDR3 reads TGTGCCAGCAGCCAAGAGGGCCGACCTTCTAACTATGGCTACACCTTC.

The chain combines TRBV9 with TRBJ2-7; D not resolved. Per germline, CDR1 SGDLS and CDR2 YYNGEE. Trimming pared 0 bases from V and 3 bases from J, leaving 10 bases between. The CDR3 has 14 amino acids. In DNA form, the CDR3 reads TGTGCCAGCAGCGTAGCCCCGGGTCTCTACGAGCAGTACTTC. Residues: CASSVAPGLYEQYF.

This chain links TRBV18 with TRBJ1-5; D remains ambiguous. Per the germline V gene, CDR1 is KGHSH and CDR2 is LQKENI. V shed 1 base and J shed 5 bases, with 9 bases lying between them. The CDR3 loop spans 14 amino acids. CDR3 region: CASSPQNRDQPQHF. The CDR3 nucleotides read TGTGCCAGCTCACCACAGAACAGAGATCAGCCCCAGCATTTT.

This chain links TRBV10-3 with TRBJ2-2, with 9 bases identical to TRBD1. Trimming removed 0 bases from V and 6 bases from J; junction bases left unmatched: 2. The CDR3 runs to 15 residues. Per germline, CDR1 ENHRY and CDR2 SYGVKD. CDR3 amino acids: CAISESQGASGELFF. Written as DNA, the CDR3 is TGTGCCATCAGTGAGTCACAGGGGGCATCCGGGGAGCTGTTTTTT.

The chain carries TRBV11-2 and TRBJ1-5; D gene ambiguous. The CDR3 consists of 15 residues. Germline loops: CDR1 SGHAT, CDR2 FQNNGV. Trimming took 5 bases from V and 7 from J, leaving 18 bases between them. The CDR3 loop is CASSLRSGRYQPQHF. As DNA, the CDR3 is TGTGCCAGCAGCCTAAGATCGGGGAGGTACCAGCCCCAGCATTTT.

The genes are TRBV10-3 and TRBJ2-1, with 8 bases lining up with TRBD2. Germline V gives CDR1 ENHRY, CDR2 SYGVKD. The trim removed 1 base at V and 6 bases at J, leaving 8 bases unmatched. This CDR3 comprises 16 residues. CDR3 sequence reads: CAISELGLVMANEQFF. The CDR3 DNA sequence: TGTGCCATCAGTGAGTTGGGACTAGTCATGGCCAATGAGCAGTTCTTC.

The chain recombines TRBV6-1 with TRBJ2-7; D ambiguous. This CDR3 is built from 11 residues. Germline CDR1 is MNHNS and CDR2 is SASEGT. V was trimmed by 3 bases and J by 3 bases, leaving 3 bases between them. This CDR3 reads CASSDYYEQYF. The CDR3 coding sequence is TGTGCCAGCAGTGATTACTACGAGCAGTACTTC.

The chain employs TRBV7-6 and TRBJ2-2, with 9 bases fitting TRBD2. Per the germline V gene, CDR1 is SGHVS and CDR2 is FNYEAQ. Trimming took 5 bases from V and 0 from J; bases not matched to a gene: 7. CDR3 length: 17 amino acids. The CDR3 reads CASSARLAGPNTGELFF. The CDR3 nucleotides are TGTGCCAGCAGCGCCCGTCTAGCGGGGCCGAACACCGGGGAGCTGTTTTTT.